In its sample, the clone carrying this T cell receptor beta chain was seen once. As yet, its antigen is unknown. This entry is derived from a study of identifying expanded T cells in peripheral blood. Points from the study as a whole: Differentially abundant clones: around 1.2 between replicates, 16.4 at two to three weeks, around 19 at four.

The germline V and J ends were trimmed by 3 bases and 8 bases, with 31 bases remaining between them. This CDR3 comprises 19 residues. CDR1 is SEHNR and CDR2 is FQNEAQ in the germline V gene (reference sequence). Generated by immunoSEQ multiplex PCR, the TCRdb table keeps only in-frame clones and is missing some. Of 120,000 or so clones in the sample, about four fifths were seen once. This clonotype was obtained from a person aged 18-70 years in good health. The genes are TRBV7-9 and TRBJ1-2; D not certain. Sequencing used blood. For the CDR3, the DNA is TGTGCCAGCAGCTTCCCCACGTCCCTCATCGCCCCTGAGGGAGAAGGCTACACCTTC. Its protein is CASSFPTSLIAPEGEGYTF. Together with reference TRBV7-9 and TRBJ1-2, the CDR3 gives the full variable domain: DTGVSQNPRHKITKRGQNVTFRCDPISEHNRLYWYRQTLGQGPEFLTYFQNEAQLEKSRLLSDRFSAERPKGSFSTLEIQRTEQGDSAMYLCASSFPTSLIAPEGEGYTFGSGTRLTVV.